This T cell receptor (beta chain) was recorded in a study of blood T cell repertoires in COVID-19. Libraries were prepared by immunoSEQ multiplex PCR; TCRdb keeps only in-frame clonotypes and omits some of them. The sample carries 380,000 or so clones, approximately 86% recorded once. Trimming left V 0 bases short and J 0 bases short, with 9 bases between. Germline V gives CDR1 MNHEY, CDR2 SVGAGI. The CDR3 is 15 amino acids. This TCR derives from a woman aged 55-70 years with COVID-19, enrolled during active disease. J is TRBJ2-7 and V is TRBV6-5, with a tentative D call TRBD1 (6 bases). Sequencing was performed on peripheral blood. CDR3 amino acids: CASSYSTQGSYEQYF. The CDR3 DNA sequence: TGTGCCAGCAGTTACTCGACACAGGGCTCCTACGAGCAGTACTTC.